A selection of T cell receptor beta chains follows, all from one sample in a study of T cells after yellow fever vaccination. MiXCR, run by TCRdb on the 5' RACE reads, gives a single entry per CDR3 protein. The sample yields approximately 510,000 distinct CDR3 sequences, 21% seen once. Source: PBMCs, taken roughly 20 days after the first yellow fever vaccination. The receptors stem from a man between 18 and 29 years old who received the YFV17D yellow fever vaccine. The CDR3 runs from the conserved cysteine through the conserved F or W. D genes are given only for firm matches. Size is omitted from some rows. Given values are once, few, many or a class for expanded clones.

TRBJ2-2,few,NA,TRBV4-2,CASSQGILGELFF,TGTGCCAGCAGCCAAGGGATCCTCGGGGAGCTGTTTTTT
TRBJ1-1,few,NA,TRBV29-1,CSVSTDLNTEAFF,TGCAGCGTTTCGACAGACTTGAACACTGAAGCTTTCTTT
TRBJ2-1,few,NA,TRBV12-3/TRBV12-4,CASSLGGYGNEQFF,TGTGCCAGCAGTTTAGGAGGGTACGGAAATGAGCAGTTCTTC
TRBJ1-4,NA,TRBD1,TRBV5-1,CASSLGDRGGEKLFF,TGCGCCAGCAGCTTGGGGGACAGGGGCGGTGAAAAACTGTTTTTT
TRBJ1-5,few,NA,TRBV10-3,CAISGRESMPQHF,TGTGCCATCAGTGGCAGGGAGAGTATGCCCCAGCATTTT
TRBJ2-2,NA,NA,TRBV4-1,CASSRSLEGANKGELFF,TGCGCCAGCAGCCGATCATTGGAGGGGGCGAACAAGGGGGAGCTGTTTTTT
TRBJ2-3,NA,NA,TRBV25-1,CASSARTARPLTDTQYF,TGTGCCAGCAGTGCTCGGACGGCGAGGCCCCTCACAGATACGCAGTATTTT
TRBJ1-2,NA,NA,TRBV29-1,CSVDVDLRRYTF,TGCAGCGTTGACGTAGACCTGAGGCGCTACACCTTC
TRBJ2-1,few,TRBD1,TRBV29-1,CSVGPDRGLLDEQFF,TGCAGCGTCGGCCCAGACAGGGGGCTTTTGGATGAGCAGTTCTTC
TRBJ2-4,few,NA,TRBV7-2,CASSSPGVAKNIQYF,TGTGCCAGCAGCTCTCCGGGGGTAGCCAAAAACATTCAGTACTTC
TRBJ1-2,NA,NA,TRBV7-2,CASSLQGLSYGYTF,TGTGCCAGCAGCTTACAGGGGCTCAGCTATGGCTACACCTTC
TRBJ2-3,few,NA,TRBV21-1,CATPKTDTQYF,TGTGCCACTCCGAAGACAGATACGCAGTATTTT
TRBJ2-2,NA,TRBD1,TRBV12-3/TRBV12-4,CAFSFDLDRAKNTGELFF,TGTGCCTTCAGTTTTGATTTGGACAGGGCTAAGAACACCGGGGAGCTGTTTTTT
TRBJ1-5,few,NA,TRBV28,CASSPAGFAIGQPQHF,TGTGCCAGCAGTCCTGCAGGGTTCGCAATAGGGCAGCCCCAGCATTTT
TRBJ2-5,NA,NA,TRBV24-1,CATSDYLTQYF,TGTGCCACCAGTGATTACTTGACCCAGTACTTC
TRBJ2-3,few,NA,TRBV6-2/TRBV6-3,CASSYFFSPDNTDTQYF,TGTGCCAGCAGTTACTTTTTCTCGCCCGACAACACAGATACGCAGTATTTT
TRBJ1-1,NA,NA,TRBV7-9,CASSLAGHKNTEAFF,TGTGCCAGCAGCTTAGCGGGACATAAGAACACTGAAGCTTTCTTT
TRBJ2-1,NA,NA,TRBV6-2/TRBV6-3,CASSRRQRNYNEQFF,TGTGCCAGCAGTCGCCGACAGAGAAACTACAATGAGCAGTTCTTC
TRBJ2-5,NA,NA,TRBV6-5,CASSYSGREETQYF,TGTGCCAGCAGTTACTCGGGCAGGGAGGAGACCCAGTACTTC
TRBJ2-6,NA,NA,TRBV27,CASRPISSGANVLTF,TGTGCCAGCAGACCCATTTCCTCTGGGGCCAACGTCCTGACTTTC
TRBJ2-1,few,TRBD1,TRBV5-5,CASSLVGGTGNEQFF,TGTGCCAGCAGCTTGGTTGGGGGGACAGGGAATGAGCAGTTCTTC
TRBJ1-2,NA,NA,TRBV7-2,CASSLVRARETSRGYTF,TGTGCCAGCAGCTTAGTGAGGGCCCGGGAGACATCCCGTGGCTACACCTTC
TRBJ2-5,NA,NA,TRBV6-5,CASSYSSLRTRQETQYF,TGTGCCAGCAGTTACTCGAGTTTGAGAACCAGGCAAGAGACCCAGTACTTC
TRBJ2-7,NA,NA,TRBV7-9,CASSSNSGDEQYF,TGTGCCAGCAGCTCGAATTCAGGGGACGAGCAGTACTTC
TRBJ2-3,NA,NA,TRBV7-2,CASSRRQAYTDTQYF,TGTGCCAGCAGCCGAAGACAGGCCTACACAGATACGCAGTATTTT
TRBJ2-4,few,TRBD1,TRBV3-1,CASSQNPDRAPRYF,TGTGCCAGCAGCCAAAACCCGGACAGGGCGCCTCGGTACTTC
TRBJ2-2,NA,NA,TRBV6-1,CASSRTGRGTGELFF,TGTGCCAGCAGCCGTACAGGGAGGGGCACCGGGGAGCTGTTTTTT
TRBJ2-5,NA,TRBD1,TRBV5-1,CASSTAGQVQETQYF,TGCGCCAGCAGCACCGCTGGACAGGTCCAAGAGACCCAGTACTTC